A single sample is the source of the 3 T cell receptor beta chains below, sequenced in a study of T cells in Graves' hyperthyroidism and ophthalmopathy. There were TCR beta CDR3 regions amplified from RNA transcripts. With the HTBI primer set, the TCR CDR3 went through a first round of RT-PCR. Each CDR3 protein is one row after TCRdb ran MiXCR on the multiplex PCR reads. The sample comprises roughly 290,000 distinct CDR3 sequences, roughly 13% of which are singletons, and roughly 7.9% rests with the top ten. Specimen: blood. The receptor set was obtained from a woman between 35 and 50 years old with Graves' hyperthyroidism.

The rearrangement links TRBV7-8 to TRBJ1-6, with a possible D match to TRBD1 (6 bases). Germline-derived CDR1 and CDR2 are SGHVS and FQNEAQ. The length of the CDR3 is 14 residues. V was shortened by 1 base and J by 10 bases, with 11 bases between the two germline ends. In DNA form, the CDR3 reads TGTGCCAGCAGCTTAGAGGACAGCTACTCACCCCTCCACTTT. Protein: CASSLEDSYSPLHF. Supplemented by reference TRBV7-8 and TRBJ1-6, the full variable domain reads GAGVSQSPRYKVAKRGQDVALRCDPISGHVSLFWYQQALGQGPEFLTYFQNEAQLDKSGLPSDRFFAERPEGSVSTLKIQRTQQEDSAVYLCASSLEDSYSPLHFGNGTRLTVT.

The rearrangement joins TRBV7-8 to TRBJ1-2, with D maybe TRBD1 (5 bases). The germline V gene encodes CDR1 SGHVS and CDR2 FQNEAQ. The CDR3 sequence is 14 residues long. V was trimmed by 8 bases and J by 4 bases, leaving 17 bases between them. CDR3 protein: CASHDPRDPYGYTF. The CDR3 coding sequence is TGTGCCAGCCATGACCCCCGGGACCCCTATGGCTACACCTTC.

As regards this clonotype: A much more abundant neighbour one base away suggests this may be a read error. The gene calls are TRBV12-3 or TRBV12-4 and TRBJ2-3; D gene ambiguous. The CDR3 loop spans 15 amino acids. CDR3 in DNA: TGTGCCAGCAGCTACTCAGCGCGCAACACAGATACGCGGTATTTT. Its protein product is CASSYSARNTDTRYF.